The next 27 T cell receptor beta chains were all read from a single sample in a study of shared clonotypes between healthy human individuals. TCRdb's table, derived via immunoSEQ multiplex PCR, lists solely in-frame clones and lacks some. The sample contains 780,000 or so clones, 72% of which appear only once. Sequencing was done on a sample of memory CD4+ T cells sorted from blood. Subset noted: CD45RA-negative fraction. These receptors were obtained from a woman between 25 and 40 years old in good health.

The DNA of the CDR3 is TGTGCCAGCAGGGCTACCACTGGGGCCAACGTCCTGACTTTC. Its protein is CASRATTGANVLTF. The chain has TRBV2 and TRBJ2-6; D remains ambiguous. Germline CDR1 reads SNHLY; CDR2 reads FYNNEI. V was cut by 6 bases and J by 2 bases, with 8 bases left in between. The CDR3 covers 14 residues.

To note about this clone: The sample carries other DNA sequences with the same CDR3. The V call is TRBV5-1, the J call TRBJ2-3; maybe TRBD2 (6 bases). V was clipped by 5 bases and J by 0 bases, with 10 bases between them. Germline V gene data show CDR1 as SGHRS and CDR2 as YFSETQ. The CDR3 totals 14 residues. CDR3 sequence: CASSGGASTDTQYF. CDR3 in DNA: TGCGCCAGCAGTGGCGGGGCTAGCACAGATACGCAGTATTTT.

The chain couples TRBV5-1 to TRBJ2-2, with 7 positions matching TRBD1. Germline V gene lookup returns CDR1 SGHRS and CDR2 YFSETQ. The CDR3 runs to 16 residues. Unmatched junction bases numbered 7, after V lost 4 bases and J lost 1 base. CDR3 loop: CASSPRDSRNTGELFF. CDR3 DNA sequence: TGCGCCAGCAGCCCGAGGGACAGTAGGAACACCGGGGAGCTGTTTTTT.

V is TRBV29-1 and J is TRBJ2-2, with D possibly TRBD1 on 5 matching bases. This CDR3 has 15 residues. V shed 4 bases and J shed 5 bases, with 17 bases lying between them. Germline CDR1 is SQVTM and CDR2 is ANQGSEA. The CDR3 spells CSVVWSAAGTGELFF. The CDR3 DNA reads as TGCAGCGTTGTTTGGTCCGCGGCAGGGACCGGGGAGCTGTTTTTT.

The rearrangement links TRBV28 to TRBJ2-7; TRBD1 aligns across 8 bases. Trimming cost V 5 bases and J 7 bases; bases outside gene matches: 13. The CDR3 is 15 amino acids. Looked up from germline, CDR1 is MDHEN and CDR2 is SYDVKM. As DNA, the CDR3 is TGTGCCAGCAGTCAACACGGGACAGGCACTAATGAGCAGTACTTC. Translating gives CASSQHGTGTNEQYF.

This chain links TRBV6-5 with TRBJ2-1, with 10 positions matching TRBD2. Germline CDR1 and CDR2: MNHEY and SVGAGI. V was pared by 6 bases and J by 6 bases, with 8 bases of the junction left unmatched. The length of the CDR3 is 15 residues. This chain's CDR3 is CASSPSGSAGNEQFF. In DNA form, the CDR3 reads TGTGCCAGCAGCCCTAGCGGGAGTGCTGGCAATGAGCAGTTCTTC.

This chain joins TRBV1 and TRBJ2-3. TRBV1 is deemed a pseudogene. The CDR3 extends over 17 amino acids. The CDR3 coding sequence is TGCACCAGCAGCCATTTACTCCCCGGGACCAATTTCGATACGCAGTATTTT. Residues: CTSSHLLPGTNFDTQYF.

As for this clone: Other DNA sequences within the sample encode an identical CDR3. CDR3 residues: CASSPSGSSYNEQFF. The DNA for the CDR3 is TGCGCCAGCAGCCCTAGCGGAAGCTCCTACAATGAGCAGTTCTTC. The V and J genes are TRBV5-1 and TRBJ2-1; 7 nucleotides align to TRBD2. The V and J ends lost 4 bases and 0 bases, in that order; junction bases with no gene match: 4. The CDR3 consists of 15 residues. The V gene's germline CDR1 is SGHRS and CDR2 YFSETQ.

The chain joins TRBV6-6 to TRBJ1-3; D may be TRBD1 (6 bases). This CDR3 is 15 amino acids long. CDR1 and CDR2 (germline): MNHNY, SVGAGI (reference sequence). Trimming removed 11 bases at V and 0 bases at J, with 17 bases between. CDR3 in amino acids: CAARGARSSGNTIYF. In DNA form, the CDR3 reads TGTGCCGCCCGGGGGGCGAGGAGCTCTGGAAACACCATATATTTT.

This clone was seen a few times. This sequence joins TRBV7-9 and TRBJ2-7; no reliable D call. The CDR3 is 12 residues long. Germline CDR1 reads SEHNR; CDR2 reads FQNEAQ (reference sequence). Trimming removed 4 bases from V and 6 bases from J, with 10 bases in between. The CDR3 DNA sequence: TGTGCCAGCAGCTCCGGGCTAAGCGAGCAGTACTTC. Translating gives CASSSGLSEQYF.

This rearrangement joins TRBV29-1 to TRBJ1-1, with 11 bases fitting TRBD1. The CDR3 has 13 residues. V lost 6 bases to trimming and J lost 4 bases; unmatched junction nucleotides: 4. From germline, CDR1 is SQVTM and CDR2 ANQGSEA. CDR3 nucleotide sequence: TGCAGCGTGGGACAGGGGGTTGCCACTGAAGCTTTCTTT. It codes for CSVGQGVATEAFF.

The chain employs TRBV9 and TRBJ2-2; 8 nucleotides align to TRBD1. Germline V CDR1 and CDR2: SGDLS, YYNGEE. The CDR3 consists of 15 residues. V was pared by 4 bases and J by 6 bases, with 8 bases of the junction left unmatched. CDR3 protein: CASSPSDREAGELFF. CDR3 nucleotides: TGTGCCAGCAGCCCCTCGGACAGGGAGGCCGGGGAGCTGTTTTTT.

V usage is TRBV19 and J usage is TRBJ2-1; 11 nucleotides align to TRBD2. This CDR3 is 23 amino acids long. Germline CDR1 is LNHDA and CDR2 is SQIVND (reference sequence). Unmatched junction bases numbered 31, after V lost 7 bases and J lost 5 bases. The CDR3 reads CASTRDKGWETSGNLPRDNEQFF. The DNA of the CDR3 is TGTGCCAGTACCCGGGACAAGGGCTGGGAGACTAGCGGGAACCTCCCCCGGGACAATGAGCAGTTCTTC.

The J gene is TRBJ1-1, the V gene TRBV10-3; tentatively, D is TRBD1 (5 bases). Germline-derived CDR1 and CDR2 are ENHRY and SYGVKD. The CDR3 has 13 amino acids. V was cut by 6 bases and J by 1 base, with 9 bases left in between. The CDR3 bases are TGTGCCATCAGAGACAGCACGAACACTGAAGCTTTCTTT. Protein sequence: CAIRDSTNTEAFF.

The CDR3 DNA sequence: TGCAGCGTTGTGCAGGGGCGAGGTGAAAAACTGTTTTTT. Residues: CSVVQGRGEKLFF. This chain connects TRBV29-1 to TRBJ1-4, with TRBD1 as a possible D gene (6 bases). This CDR3 has 13 residues. The V and J ends lost 4 bases and 7 bases respectively, with 13 bases between them. Germline CDR1 and CDR2: SQVTM and ANQGSEA.

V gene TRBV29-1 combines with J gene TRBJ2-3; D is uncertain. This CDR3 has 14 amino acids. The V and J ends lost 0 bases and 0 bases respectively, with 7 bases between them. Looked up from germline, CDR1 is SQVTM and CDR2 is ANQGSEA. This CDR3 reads CSVEEKSSTDTQYF. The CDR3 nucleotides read TGCAGCGTTGAAGAGAAATCTAGCACAGATACGCAGTATTTT.

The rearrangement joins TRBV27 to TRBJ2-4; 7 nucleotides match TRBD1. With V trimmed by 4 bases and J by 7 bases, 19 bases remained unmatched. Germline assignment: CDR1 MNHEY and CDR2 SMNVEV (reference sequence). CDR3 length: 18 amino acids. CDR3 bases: TGTGCCAGCAGTTCCCCTGTTATAGGGGGCGGCCCCCCTAACATTCAGTACTTC. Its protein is CASSSPVIGGGPPNIQYF.

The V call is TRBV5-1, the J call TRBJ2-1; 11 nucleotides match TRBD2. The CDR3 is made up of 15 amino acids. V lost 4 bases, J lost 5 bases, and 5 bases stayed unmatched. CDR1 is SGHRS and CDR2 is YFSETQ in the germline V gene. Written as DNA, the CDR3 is TGCGCCAGCAGCCATATAGCGGGAGGGAACAATGAGCAGTTCTTC. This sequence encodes CASSHIAGGNNEQFF.

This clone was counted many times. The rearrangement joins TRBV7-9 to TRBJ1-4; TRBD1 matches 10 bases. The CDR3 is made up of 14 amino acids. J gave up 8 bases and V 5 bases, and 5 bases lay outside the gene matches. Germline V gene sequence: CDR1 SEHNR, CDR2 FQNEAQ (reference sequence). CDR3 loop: CASSRDRGDEKLFF. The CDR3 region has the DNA TGTGCCAGCAGCCGGGACAGGGGTGACGAAAAACTGTTTTTT.

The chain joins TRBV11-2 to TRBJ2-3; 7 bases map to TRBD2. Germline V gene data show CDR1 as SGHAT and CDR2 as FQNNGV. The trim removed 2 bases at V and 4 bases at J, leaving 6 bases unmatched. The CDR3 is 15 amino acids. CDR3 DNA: TGTGCCAGCAGCTTACCGGCGGGAGTTTCAGATACGCAGTATTTT. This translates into CASSLPAGVSDTQYF. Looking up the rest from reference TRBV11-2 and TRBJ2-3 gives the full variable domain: EAGVAQSPRYKIIEKRQSVAFWCNPISGHATLYWYQQILGQGPKLLIQFQNNGVVDDSQLPKDRFSAERLKGVDSTLKIQPAKLEDSAVYLCASSLPAGVSDTQYFGPGTRLTVL.

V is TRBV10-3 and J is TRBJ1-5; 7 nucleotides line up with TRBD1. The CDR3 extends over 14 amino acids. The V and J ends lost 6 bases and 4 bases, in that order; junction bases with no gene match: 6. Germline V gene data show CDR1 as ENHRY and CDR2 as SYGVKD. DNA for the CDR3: TGTGCCATCAGCAGGGACAGTGGAAATCAGCCCCAGCATTTT. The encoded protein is CAISRDSGNQPQHF.

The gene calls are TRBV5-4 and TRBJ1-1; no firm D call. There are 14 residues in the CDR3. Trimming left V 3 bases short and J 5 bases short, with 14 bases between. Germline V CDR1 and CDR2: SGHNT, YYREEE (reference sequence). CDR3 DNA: TGTGCCAGCAGCTCTTTCGGCAGGCATACTGAAGCTTTCTTT. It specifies CASSSFGRHTEAFF.

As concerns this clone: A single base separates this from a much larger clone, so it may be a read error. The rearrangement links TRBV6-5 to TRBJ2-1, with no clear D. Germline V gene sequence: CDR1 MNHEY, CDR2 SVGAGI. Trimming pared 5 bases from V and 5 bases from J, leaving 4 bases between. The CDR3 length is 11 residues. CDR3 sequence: CASSDHNEQFF. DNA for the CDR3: TGTGCCAGCAGTGACCACAATGAGCAGTTCTTC.

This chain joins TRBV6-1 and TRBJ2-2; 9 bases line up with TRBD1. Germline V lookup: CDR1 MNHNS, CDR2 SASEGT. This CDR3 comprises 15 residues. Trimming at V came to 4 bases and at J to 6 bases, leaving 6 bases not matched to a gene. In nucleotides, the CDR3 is TGTGCCAGCAGTGTCGGGACAGGGAGCCCCGGGGAGCTGTTTTTT. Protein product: CASSVGTGSPGELFF.

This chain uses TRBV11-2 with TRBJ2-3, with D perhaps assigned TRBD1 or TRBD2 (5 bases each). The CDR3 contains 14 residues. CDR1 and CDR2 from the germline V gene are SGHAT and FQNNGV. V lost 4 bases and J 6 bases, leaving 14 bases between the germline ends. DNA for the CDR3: TGTGCCAGCAGCTCAATCGCAGGGAGCGATACGCAGTATTTT. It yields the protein CASSSIAGSDTQYF.

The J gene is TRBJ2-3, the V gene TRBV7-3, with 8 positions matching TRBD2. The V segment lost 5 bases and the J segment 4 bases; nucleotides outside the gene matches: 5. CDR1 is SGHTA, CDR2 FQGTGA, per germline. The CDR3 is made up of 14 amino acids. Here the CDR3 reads CASSGSGRADTQYF. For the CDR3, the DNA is TGTGCCAGCAGCGGAAGCGGGAGAGCAGATACGCAGTATTTT.

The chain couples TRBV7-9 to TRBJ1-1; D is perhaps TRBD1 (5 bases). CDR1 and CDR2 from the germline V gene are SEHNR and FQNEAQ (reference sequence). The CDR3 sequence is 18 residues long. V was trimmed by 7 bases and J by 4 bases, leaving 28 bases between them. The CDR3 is CASKIEFRPQDGGTEAFF. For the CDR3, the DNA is TGTGCCAGCAAGATAGAGTTCCGTCCCCAGGACGGGGGCACTGAAGCTTTCTTT.